The 20 T cell receptor beta chains in this list originate from one sample, sequenced in a study of blood T cell repertoires in COVID-19. Produced via immunoSEQ multiplex PCR; TCRdb's table is partial and in-frame only. This sample has roughly 83,000 clones, with approximately 86% found just once. Sequencing was carried out using peripheral blood. The receptors were gathered from an elderly man with active or convalescent COVID-19.

This chain uses TRBV5-5 with TRBJ2-5; D remains unclear. Germline V lookup: CDR1 SGHKS, CDR2 YYEKEE (reference sequence). V lost 6 bases to trimming and J lost 4 bases, with 22 bases between them. The CDR3 has 16 amino acids. CDR3 DNA sequence: TGTGCCAGCAATCGAAACGGCGGAGTTATCGCAGAGACCCAGTACTTC. Protein: CASNRNGGVIAETQYF.

This clone is a singleton in its sample. The chain recombines TRBV30 with TRBJ2-5; D perhaps matches TRBD2 (6 bases). The CDR3 extends over 15 amino acids. Germline values: CDR1 GTSNPN, CDR2 SVGIG (reference sequence). The V end lost 3 bases, the J end lost 5 bases, and 19 bases lay between the germline ends. CDR3 sequence: CAWSPRGGARETQYF. CDR3 coding DNA: TGTGCCTGGAGCCCCCGTGGAGGGGCTAGGGAGACCCAGTACTTC.

The chain links TRBV7-2 to TRBJ2-1, with TRBD2 matching 13 bases. V gave up 4 bases and J gave up 8 bases; unmatched junction bases: 5. CDR3 length equals 15 residues. CDR1 and CDR2 (germline): SGHTA, FQGNSA. The CDR3 DNA reads TGTGCCAGCAGCTCAAACGGACTAGCGGGAGATGAGCAGTTCTTC. As protein: CASSSNGLAGDEQFF.

The rearrangement uses TRBV21-1 and TRBJ1-1; TRBD1 is the table's D call, not checked against the DNA. TRBV21-1 is deemed a pseudogene. This CDR3 has 17 amino acids. The CDR3 reads CASSKGEMGQENTEAFF. The CDR3 bases are TGTGCCAGCAGCAAAGGGGAGATGGGACAAGAGAACACTGAAGCTTTCTTT.

The chain is built from TRBV3-1 (or the pseudogene TRBV3-2) and TRBJ2-1, with D uncertain. Germline CDR1 and CDR2: LGHDT and YNNKEL (reference sequence). The CDR3 runs to 15 residues. V lost 0 bases and J 5 bases, leaving 11 bases between the germline ends. The CDR3 nucleotides are TGTGCCAGCAGCCAAGAGTCCCGGTCCCACAATGAGCAGTTCTTC. Translated, it gives CASSQESRSHNEQFF.

In this sample, this clone turned up once. The gene calls are TRBV7-2 and TRBJ1-1, with 7 bases fitting TRBD1. V shed 3 bases, J shed 1 base, and the junction held 11 bases outside the gene matches. Germline loops: CDR1 SGHTA, CDR2 FQGNSA. This CDR3 region has 17 residues. The CDR3 DNA reads TGTGCCAGCAGCTTCTCGTTCTCAGGGGGTGGGAACACTGAAGCTTTCTTT. Translating it yields CASSFSFSGGGNTEAFF.

The chain employs TRBV19 and TRBJ1-3; 7 nucleotides match TRBD1. The CDR3 consists of 15 residues. V was clipped by 6 bases and J by 3 bases; unmatched bases: 8. Germline V lookup: CDR1 LNHDA, CDR2 SQIVND (reference sequence). CDR3 nucleotide sequence: TGTGCCAGTAGAGCCCCTAACAGGGGTGGAAACACCATATATTTT. It yields the protein CASRAPNRGGNTIYF.

V is TRBV28 and J is TRBJ2-2, with D uncertain. The ends were cut back, 2 bases at V and 5 bases at J, with 9 bases in the middle. There are 14 residues in the CDR3. The germline V gene has CDR1 MDHEN and CDR2 SYDVKM. The CDR3 region has the DNA TGTGCCAGCAGTTTACAGGCGTCAACCGGGGAGCTGTTTTTT. Translating gives CASSLQASTGELFF.

A note on this clone: Other DNA sequences of this sample code for an identical CDR3. J is TRBJ2-7 and V is TRBV20-1; D is perhaps TRBD2 (5 bases). V was clipped by 3 bases and J by 1 base, with 10 bases between them. The CDR3 has 13 residues. CDR1 and CDR2 from the germline V gene are DFQATT and SNEGSKA (reference sequence). CDR3 nucleotides: TGCAGTGCTAGTCGGGATTTGTCCTACGAGCAGTACGTC. It translates to CSASRDLSYEQYV.

CDR3 amino acids: CAWSLAGDQPQHF. The CDR3 nucleotides are TGTGCCTGGAGCTTAGCAGGGGATCAGCCCCAGCATTTT. The chain carries TRBV30 and TRBJ1-5; TRBD1 might be the D (6 bases). The CDR3 is made up of 13 amino acids. Trimming pared 3 bases from V and 5 bases from J, leaving 11 bases between. Germline V gene data show CDR1 as GTSNPN and CDR2 as SVGIG (reference sequence).

V gene TRBV2 combines with J gene TRBJ1-1; D uncertain. There are 13 residues in the CDR3. Deletions cut 6 bases from V and 3 bases from J, with 11 bases between. CDR1 is SNHLY and CDR2 is FYNNEI in the germline V gene. The CDR3 reads CASRFHPDTEAFF. CDR3 DNA: TGTGCCAGCAGGTTTCACCCGGACACTGAAGCTTTCTTT.

This chain uses TRBV19 with TRBJ1-5, with TRBD1 as a possible D gene (6 bases). This CDR3 is 17 amino acids long. Deletions cut 1 base from V and 4 bases from J, with 17 bases between. Germline-derived CDR1 and CDR2 are LNHDA and SQIVND (reference sequence). CDR3 nucleotide sequence: TGTGCCAGTAGTATAGCTGTCGGGGCAGGGGCTAATCAGCCCCAGCATTTT. Translating it yields CASSIAVGAGANQPQHF.

V usage is TRBV20-1 and J usage is TRBJ1-1, with D possibly matching TRBD1 (6 bases). Germline lookup yields CDR1 DFQATT and CDR2 SNEGSKA (reference sequence). V was trimmed by 3 bases and J by 4 bases, leaving 6 bases between them. This CDR3 has 11 residues. The CDR3 DNA follows: TGCAGTGCTAGCAGGGGCACTGAAGCTTTCTTT. It codes for CSASRGTEAFF.

The chain joins TRBV11-2 to TRBJ1-1; D possibly corresponds to TRBD1 (5 bases). V was trimmed by 8 bases and J by 1 base, leaving 11 bases between them. This CDR3 is built from 13 residues. Germline V gene data show CDR1 as SGHAT and CDR2 as FQNNGV. CDR3 sequence reads: CASSYTGNTEAFF. The CDR3 DNA sequence: TGTGCCAGCTCCTATACAGGGAACACTGAAGCTTTCTTT.

The chain combines TRBV21-1 with TRBJ1-6; TRBD1, the table's D call, lacks a check against the DNA. TRBV21-1 is a pseudogene. This CDR3 region has 11 residues. The CDR3 coding sequence is TGTGCCAGCAGCGGCCAGTCACCCCTCCACTTT. As protein: CASSGQSPLHF.

The chain combines TRBV24-1 with TRBJ2-1; the match to TRBD1 covers 8 bases. CDR3 length equals 16 residues. From germline, CDR1 is KGHDR and CDR2 SFDVKD. The V segment lost 1 base and the J segment 5 bases; nucleotides outside the gene matches: 6. CDR3 loop: CATSDLGQGANNEQFF. CDR3 sequence (DNA): TGTGCCACCAGTGATTTAGGTCAGGGGGCTAACAATGAGCAGTTCTTC.

In its sample, this clone was seen once. V usage is TRBV5-5 and J usage is TRBJ1-3; the D gene is possibly TRBD1 (5 bases). The length of the CDR3 is 15 residues. Trimming took 4 bases from V and 0 from J, leaving 11 bases between them. The germline V gene has CDR1 SGHKS and CDR2 YYEKEE (reference sequence). CDR3 region: CASSRLDSSGNTIYF. CDR3 in DNA: TGTGCCAGCAGCCGTCTCGACAGCTCTGGAAACACCATATATTTT.

This clone has a single count. The chain links TRBV2 to TRBJ1-6; 8 bases are a match to TRBD1. The CDR3 totals 14 residues. V dropped 6 bases and J dropped 9; count of bases not matched to a gene: 7. Germline V gene sequence: CDR1 SNHLY, CDR2 FYNNEI. CDR3 loop: CASRGDRLSSPLHF. CDR3 nucleotide sequence: TGTGCCAGCAGAGGGGACAGGTTGAGTTCACCCCTCCACTTT.

The chain carries TRBV24-1 and TRBJ2-3; the match to TRBD2 covers 8 bases. CDR1 KGHDR and CDR2 SFDVKD come from the germline V gene. CDR3 length: 15 residues. The V gene end was trimmed by 5 bases and the J gene end by 6 bases; junction bases not matched to a gene: 9. DNA of the CDR3: TGTGCCACCAGTGGGGTCGGGAGGGCCTGGGATACGCAGTATTTT. Translating gives CATSGVGRAWDTQYF.

This rearrangement joins TRBV20-1 to TRBJ1-5; a possible D gene is TRBD1 (5 bases). The length of the CDR3 is 15 residues. V lost 3 bases and J lost 0, with 12 bases in between. Germline V gives CDR1 DFQATT, CDR2 SNEGSKA (reference sequence). The CDR3 protein is CSASNRQYSNQPQHF. The CDR3 nucleotides read TGCAGTGCTAGTAACCGACAGTATAGCAATCAGCCCCAGCATTTT.